The TCR beta chain under discussion was sequenced for a study of T cell repertoires in cytomegalovirus infection. Study as a whole: TCR beta signatures that were public indicated CMV infection and matching HLA type. Study-wide findings and caveats: Within the response measured ex vivo, HLA-C-restricted CMV-specific TCR beta clonotypes were dominant. Based on cumulative public TCR beta family frequency, carriers of CMV plus the relevant HLA were identified.

TCRdb re-derived calls from the reads in MiXCR, one entry per CDR3 protein. The sample yields about 180,000 distinct CDR3 sequences, roughly 15% seen once. For this clonotype: What it binds is unknown.

From germline, CDR1 is MNHEY and CDR2 SMNVEV (reference sequence). The V gene end was trimmed by 5 bases and the J gene end by 0 bases; junction bases not matched to a gene: 9. The CDR3 length is 16 residues. The clonotype originates from a human donor in good health (CMV status not recorded). Some clones in this sample may be carry-over from other donors' samples. The gene calls are TRBV27 and TRBJ2-7; 8 nucleotides match TRBD1. Input material: CD8+ T cells from PBMCs. The CDR3 reads CASSPSTGANSYEQYF. CDR3 bases: TGTGCCAGCAGTCCCTCGACAGGGGCTAACTCCTACGAGCAGTACTTC.